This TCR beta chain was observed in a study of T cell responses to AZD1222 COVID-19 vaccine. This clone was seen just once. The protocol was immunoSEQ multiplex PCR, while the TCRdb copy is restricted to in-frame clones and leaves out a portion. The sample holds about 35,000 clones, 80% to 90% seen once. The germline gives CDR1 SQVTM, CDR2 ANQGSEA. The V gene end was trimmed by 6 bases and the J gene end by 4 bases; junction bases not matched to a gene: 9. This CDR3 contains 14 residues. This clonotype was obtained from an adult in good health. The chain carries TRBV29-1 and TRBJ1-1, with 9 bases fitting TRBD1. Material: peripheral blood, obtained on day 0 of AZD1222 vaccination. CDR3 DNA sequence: TGCAGCGTAGGGGACAGGGCTAAGGGCACTGAAGCTTTCTTT. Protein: CSVGDRAKGTEAFF. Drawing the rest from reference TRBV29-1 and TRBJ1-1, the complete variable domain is SAVISQKPSRDICQRGTSLTIQCQVDSQVTMMFWYRQQPGQSLTLIATANQGSEATYESGFVIDKFPISRPNLTFSTLTVSNMSPEDSSIYLCSVGDRAKGTEAFFGQGTRLTVV.